This T cell receptor beta chain was recorded in a study of cytomegalovirus exposure and HLA in healthy donors. With 60 Vbeta and 13 Jbeta primers, the PCR was carried out. TCRdb keeps only in-frame clones here, not all; method: immunoSEQ multiplex PCR. The sample records around 200,000 clones, 75% to 85% being singletons. Overall study findings and caveats: A later analysis found that most CMV-associated TCR beta chains appeared HLA-restricted. Researchers reported in a later analysis that a missense DCLRE1C variant was tied to TCR beta V- and J-gene trimming.

Concerning this clone: Its antigen is unidentified.

Germline lookup yields CDR1 SEHNR and CDR2 FQNEAQ (reference sequence). This CDR3 region has 14 residues. V dropped 4 bases and J dropped 0 bases, with 9 bases sitting between them. Source material: PBMCs. This TCR was sampled from a girl between 5 and 17 years old in good health and CMV-seronegative. The genes are TRBV7-9 and TRBJ1-1; no clear D gene. CDR3 DNA sequence: TGTGCCAGCAGCTATCTGTCCCTGAACACTGAAGCTTTCTTT. Translated, it gives CASSYLSLNTEAFF.